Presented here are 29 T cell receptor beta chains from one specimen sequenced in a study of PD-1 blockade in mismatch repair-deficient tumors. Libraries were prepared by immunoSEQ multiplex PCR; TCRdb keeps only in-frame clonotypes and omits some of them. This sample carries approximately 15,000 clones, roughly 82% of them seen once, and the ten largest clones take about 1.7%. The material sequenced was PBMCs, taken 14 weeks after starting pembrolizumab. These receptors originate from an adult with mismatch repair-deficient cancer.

The DNA of the CDR3 is TGTGCCAGCAGCTTGGAGGGGGCTTTCTTT. It translates to CASSLEGAFF. V usage is TRBV5-4 and J usage is TRBJ1-1; a possible D gene is TRBD1 (5 bases). Germline assignment: CDR1 SGHNT and CDR2 YYREEE (reference sequence). The CDR3 consists of 10 residues. Deletions cut 0 bases from V and 11 bases from J, with 5 bases between. The full variable domain, its missing parts supplied by reference TRBV5-4 and TRBJ1-1, is ETGVTQSPTHLIKTRGQQVTLRCSSQSGHNTVSWYQQALGQGPQFIFQYYREEENGRGNFPPRFSGLQFPNYSSELNVNALELDDSALYLCASSLEGAFFGQGTRLTVV.

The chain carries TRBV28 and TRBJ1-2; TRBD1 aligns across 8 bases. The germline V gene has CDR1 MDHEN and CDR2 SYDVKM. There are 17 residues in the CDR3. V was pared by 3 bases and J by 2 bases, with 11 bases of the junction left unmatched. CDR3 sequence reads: CASSFRRTGKVNYGYTF. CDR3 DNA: TGTGCCAGCAGTTTTCGCCGGACAGGGAAGGTGAACTATGGCTACACCTTC.

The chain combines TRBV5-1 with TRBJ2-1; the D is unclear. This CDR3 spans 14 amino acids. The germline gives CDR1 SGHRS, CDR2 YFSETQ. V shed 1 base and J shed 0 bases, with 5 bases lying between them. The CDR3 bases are TGCGCCAGCAGCTTGCCGGGCTCCTACAATGAGCAGTTCTTC. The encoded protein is CASSLPGSYNEQFF.

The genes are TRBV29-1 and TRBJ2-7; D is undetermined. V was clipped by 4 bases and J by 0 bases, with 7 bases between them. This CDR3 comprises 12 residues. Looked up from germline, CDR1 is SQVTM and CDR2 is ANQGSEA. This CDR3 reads CSVGTTSYEQYF. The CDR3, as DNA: TGCAGCGTTGGAACAACCTCCTACGAGCAGTACTTC.

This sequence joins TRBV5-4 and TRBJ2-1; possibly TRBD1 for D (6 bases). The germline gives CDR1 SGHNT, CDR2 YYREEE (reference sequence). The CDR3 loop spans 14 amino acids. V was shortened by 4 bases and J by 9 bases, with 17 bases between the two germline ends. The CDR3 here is CASSLLTGRGEQFF. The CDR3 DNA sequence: TGTGCCAGCAGCCTCCTGACAGGCCGCGGTGAGCAGTTCTTC. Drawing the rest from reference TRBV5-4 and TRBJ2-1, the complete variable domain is ETGVTQSPTHLIKTRGQQVTLRCSSQSGHNTVSWYQQALGQGPQFIFQYYREEENGRGNFPPRFSGLQFPNYSSELNVNALELDDSALYLCASSLLTGRGEQFFGPGTRLTVL.

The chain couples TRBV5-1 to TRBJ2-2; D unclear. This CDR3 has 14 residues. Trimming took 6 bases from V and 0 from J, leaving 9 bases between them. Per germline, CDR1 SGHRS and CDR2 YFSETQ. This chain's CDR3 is CASNQKANTGELFF. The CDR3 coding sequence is TGCGCCAGCAACCAGAAAGCGAACACCGGGGAGCTGTTTTTT. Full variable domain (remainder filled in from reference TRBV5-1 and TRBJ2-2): KAGVTQTPRYLIKTRGQQVTLSCSPISGHRSVSWYQQTPGQGLQFLFEYFSETQRNKGNFPGRFSGRQFSNSRSEMNVSTLELGDSALYLCASNQKANTGELFFGEGSRLTVL.

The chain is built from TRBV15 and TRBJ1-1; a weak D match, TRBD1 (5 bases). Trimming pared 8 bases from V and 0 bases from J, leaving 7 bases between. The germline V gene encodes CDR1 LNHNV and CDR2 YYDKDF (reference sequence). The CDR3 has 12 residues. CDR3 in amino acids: CATGGLNTEAFF. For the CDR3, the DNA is TGTGCCACCGGGGGGTTGAACACTGAAGCTTTCTTT.

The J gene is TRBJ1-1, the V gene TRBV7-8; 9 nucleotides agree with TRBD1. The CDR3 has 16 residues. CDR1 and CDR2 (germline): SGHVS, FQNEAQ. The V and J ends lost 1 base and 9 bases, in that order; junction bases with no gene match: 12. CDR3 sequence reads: CASSLDRGQEWDQAFF. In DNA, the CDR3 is TGTGCCAGCAGCTTAGACAGGGGGCAAGAGTGGGACCAAGCTTTCTTT.

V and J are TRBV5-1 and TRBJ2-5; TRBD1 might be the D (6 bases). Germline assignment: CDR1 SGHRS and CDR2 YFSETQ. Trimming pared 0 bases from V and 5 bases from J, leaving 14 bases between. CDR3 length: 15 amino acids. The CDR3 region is CASSLEDSRGETQYF. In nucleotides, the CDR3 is TGCGCCAGCAGCTTGGAGGACTCGAGGGGGGAGACCCAGTACTTC.

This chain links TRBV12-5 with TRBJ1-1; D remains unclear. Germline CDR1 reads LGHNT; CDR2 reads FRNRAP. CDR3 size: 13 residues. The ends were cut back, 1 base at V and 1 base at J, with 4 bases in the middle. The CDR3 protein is CASGLARNTEAFF. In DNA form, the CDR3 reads TGTGCTAGTGGTTTGGCCCGGAACACTGAAGCTTTCTTT.

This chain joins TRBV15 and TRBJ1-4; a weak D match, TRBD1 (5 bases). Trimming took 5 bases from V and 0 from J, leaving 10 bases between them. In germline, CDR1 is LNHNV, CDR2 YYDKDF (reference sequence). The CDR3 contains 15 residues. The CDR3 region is CATSWLGATNEKLFF. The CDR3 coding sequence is TGTGCCACCAGCTGGTTAGGGGCAACTAATGAAAAACTGTTTTTT.

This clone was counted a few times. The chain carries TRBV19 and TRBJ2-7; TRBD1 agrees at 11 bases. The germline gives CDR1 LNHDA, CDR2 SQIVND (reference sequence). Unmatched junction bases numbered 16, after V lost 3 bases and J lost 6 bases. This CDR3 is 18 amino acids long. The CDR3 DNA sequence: TGTGCCAGTAGTATGGGTCCCGGGACAGGGGGTAGGATAGGCGAGCAGTACTTC. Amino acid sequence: CASSMGPGTGGRIGEQYF.

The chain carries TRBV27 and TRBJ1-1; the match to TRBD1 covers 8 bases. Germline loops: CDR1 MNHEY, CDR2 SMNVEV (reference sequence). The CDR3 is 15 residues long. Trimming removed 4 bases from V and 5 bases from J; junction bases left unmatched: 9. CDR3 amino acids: CASSSIGQGGTEAFF. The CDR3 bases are TGTGCCAGCAGTTCGATCGGACAGGGAGGGACTGAAGCTTTCTTT.

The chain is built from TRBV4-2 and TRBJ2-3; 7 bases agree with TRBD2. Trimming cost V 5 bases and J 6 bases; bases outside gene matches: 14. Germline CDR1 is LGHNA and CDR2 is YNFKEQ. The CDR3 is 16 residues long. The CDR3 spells CASSLDQRGGVDTQYF. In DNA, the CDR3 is TGTGCCAGCAGCTTGGACCAGCGGGGTGGGGTCGATACGCAGTATTTT.

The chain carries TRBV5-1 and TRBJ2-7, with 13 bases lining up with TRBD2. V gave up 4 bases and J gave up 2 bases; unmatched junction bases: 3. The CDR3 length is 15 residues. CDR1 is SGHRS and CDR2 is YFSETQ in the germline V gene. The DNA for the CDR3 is TGCGCCAGCAGCCTCACTAGCGGGAGGGCCTACGAGCAGTACTTC. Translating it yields CASSLTSGRAYEQYF.

In DNA form, the CDR3 reads TGTGCCAGCAGCTCTCTAGCGGGAGCCGCCTACAATGAGCAGTTCTTC. As protein: CASSSLAGAAYNEQFF. The chain carries TRBV7-3 and TRBJ2-1; the match to TRBD2 covers 10 bases. CDR1 is SGHTA and CDR2 is FQGTGA in the germline V gene. V gave up 4 bases and J gave up 2 bases; unmatched junction bases: 5. The CDR3 has 16 amino acids.

The CDR3 loop is CASSSGQGVLQPQHF. The CDR3 DNA reads TGTGCCAGCAGTTCCGGACAGGGGGTTCTTCAGCCCCAGCATTTT. The gene calls are TRBV6-6 and TRBJ1-5, with TRBD1 identical over 10 bases. V gave up 4 bases and J gave up 6 bases; unmatched junction bases: 6. Germline CDR1 and CDR2: MNHNY and SVGAGI (reference sequence). CDR3 size: 15 residues.

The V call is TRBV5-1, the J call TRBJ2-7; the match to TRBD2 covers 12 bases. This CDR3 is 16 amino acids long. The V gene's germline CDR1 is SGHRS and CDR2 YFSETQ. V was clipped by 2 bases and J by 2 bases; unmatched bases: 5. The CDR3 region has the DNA TGCGCCAGCAGCTTCGGGCTAGCGGGAGGGACCTACGAGCAGTACTTC. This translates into CASSFGLAGGTYEQYF.

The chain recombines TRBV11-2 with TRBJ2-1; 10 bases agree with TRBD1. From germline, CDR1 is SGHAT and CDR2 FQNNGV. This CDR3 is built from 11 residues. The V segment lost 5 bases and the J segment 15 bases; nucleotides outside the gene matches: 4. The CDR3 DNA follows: TGTGCCAGCAGCCCCGGGGACAGGGGGTTCTTC. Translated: CASSPGDRGFF.

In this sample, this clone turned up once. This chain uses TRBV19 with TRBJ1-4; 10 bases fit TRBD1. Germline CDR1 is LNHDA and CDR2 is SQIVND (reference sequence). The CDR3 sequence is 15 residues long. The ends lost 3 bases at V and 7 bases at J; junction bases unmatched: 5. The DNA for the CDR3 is TGTGCCAGTAGTATCGGGACAGGGGAAGCTGAAAAACTGTTTTTT. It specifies CASSIGTGEAEKLFF. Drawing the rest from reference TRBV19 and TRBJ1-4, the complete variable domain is DGGITQSPKYLFRKEGQNVTLSCEQNLNHDAMYWYRQDPGQGLRLIYYSQIVNDFQKGDIAEGYSVSREKKESFPLTVTSAQKNPTAFYLCASSIGTGEAEKLFFGSGTQLSVL.

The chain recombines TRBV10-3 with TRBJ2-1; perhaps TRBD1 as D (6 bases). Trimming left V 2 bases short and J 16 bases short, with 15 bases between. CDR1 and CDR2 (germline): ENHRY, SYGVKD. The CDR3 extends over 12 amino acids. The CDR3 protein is CAISESLGASFF. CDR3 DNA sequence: TGTGCCATCAGTGAGAGTTTGGGGGCATCCTTCTTC.

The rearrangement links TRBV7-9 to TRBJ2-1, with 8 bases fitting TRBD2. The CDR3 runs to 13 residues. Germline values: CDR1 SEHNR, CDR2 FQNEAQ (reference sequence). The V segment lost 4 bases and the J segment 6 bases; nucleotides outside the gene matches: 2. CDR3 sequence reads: CASSSGTSNEQFF. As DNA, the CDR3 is TGTGCCAGCAGCTCGGGGACTAGCAATGAGCAGTTCTTC.

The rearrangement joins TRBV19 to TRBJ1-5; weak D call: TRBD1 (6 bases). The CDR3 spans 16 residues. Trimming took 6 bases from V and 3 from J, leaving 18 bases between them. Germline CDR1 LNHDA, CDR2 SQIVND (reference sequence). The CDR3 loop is CASRTGGSAVNQPQHF. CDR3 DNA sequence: TGTGCCAGTAGGACAGGAGGTTCTGCGGTCAATCAGCCCCAGCATTTT.

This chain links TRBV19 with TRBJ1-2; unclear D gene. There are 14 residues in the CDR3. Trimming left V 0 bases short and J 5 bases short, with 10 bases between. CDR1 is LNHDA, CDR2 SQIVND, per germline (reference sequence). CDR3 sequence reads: CASSIESHFYGYTF. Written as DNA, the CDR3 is TGTGCCAGTAGTATAGAAAGTCACTTTTATGGCTACACCTTC.

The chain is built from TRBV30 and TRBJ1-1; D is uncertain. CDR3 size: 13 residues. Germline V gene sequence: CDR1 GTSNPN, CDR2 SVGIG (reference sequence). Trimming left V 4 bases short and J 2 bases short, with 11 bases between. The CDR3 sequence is CAWNTLLNTEAFF. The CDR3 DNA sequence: TGTGCCTGGAATACCCTACTCAACACTGAAGCTTTCTTT.

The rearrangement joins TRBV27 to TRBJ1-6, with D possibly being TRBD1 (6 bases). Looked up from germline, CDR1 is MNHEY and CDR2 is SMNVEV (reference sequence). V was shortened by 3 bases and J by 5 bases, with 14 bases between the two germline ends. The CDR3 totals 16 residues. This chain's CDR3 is CASSFWGGPNNSPLHF. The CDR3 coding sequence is TGTGCCAGCAGTTTCTGGGGGGGGCCTAATAATTCACCCCTCCACTTT.

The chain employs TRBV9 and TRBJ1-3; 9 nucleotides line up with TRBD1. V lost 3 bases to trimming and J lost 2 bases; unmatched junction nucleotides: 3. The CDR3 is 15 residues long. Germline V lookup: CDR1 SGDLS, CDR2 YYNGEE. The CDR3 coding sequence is TGTGCCAGCAGCGGGGGACAGGGTCCTGGAAACACCATATATTTT. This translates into CASSGGQGPGNTIYF.

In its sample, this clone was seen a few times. CDR3 protein: CASSPGRWGGQYF. CDR3 bases: TGTGCCAGCAGCCCCGGAAGGTGGGGGGGGCAGTACTTC. J is TRBJ2-7 and V is TRBV5-6, with TRBD2 matching over 7 bases. There are 13 residues in the CDR3. Germline V gene data show CDR1 as SGHDT and CDR2 as YYEEEE. Trimming removed 4 bases from V and 9 bases from J; junction bases left unmatched: 10.

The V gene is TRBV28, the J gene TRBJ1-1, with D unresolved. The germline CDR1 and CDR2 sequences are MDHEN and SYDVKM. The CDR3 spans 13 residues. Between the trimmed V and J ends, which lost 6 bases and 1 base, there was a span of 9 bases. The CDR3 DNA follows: TGTGCCAGCAGGCCCTGGAGGAACACTGAAGCTTTCTTT. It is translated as CASRPWRNTEAFF. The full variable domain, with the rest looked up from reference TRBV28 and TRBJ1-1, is DVKVTQSSRYLVKRTGEKVFLECVQDMDHENMFWYRQDPGLGLRLIYFSYDVKMKEKGDIPEGYSVSREKKERFSLILESASTNQTSMYLCASRPWRNTEAFFGQGTRLTVV.